The T cell receptor (beta chain) described here comes from a study of chemoradiotherapy in HPV16-positive cancers. Samples were taken several times over chemoradiotherapy. Concerning this clone: Its antigen is unidentified.

Repertoires were generated with immunoSEQ multiplex PCR, while TCRdb's copy carries only in-frame clones and drops some. The top ten hold 10% to 15% of the sample, which has about 8,900 clones, over 80% seen once. CDR3 size: 13 residues. Germline CDR1 LNHDA, CDR2 SQIVND (reference sequence). The V end lost 6 bases, the J end lost 0 bases, and 6 bases lay between the germline ends. Whole-study findings and limits: For HPV16-positive patients, expanding HPV-responsive T cells associated with longer recurrence-free survival. Functional assays defining HPV-specific T cells used only a couple of HPV16-positive patients. Candidate HPV-specific clones and E7-related TCR motifs grew in tumor during treatment.

The sample in question was blood, obtained from a patient who underwent chemoradiotherapy. This TCR was sampled from a human donor with HPV-associated anogenital cancer. This chain uses TRBV19 with TRBJ2-4; possibly TRBD1 for D (5 bases). CDR3 in DNA: TGTGCCAGTAGGGGGCTAGCCAAAAACATTCAGTACTTC. Translated, it gives CASRGLAKNIQYF. Full variable domain (rest looked up from reference TRBV19 and TRBJ2-4): DGGITQSPKYLFRKEGQNVTLSCEQNLNHDAMYWYRQDPGQGLRLIYYSQIVNDFQKGDIAEGYSVSREKKESFPLTVTSAQKNPTAFYLCASRGLAKNIQYFGAGTRLSVL.